These 8 T cell receptor beta chains were all obtained from the same sample, sequenced in a study of blood T cells in healthy people across ages (dated by TCRdb to between 2014 and 2016). Library preparation used 5' RACE. These reads were obtained on an Illumina HiSeq 2500. The second PCR ran for roughly 6 to 11 cycles and used a J-beta primer mix along with a sample-barcoded 5' primer. TCRdb passed the public sequencing reads through fastp at Q25 and MiXCR, retaining productive beta sequences. Rows matching on CDR3 protein sequence are summarized as one entry with the most common DNA and genes. The sample table shows 760,000 or so distinct CDR3 sequences, and 25% are seen once. Under 9.5% of the sample goes to the ten largest clones. The sample was also reused in another study, on T cells of mothers and their children.

Sequencing used blood. The receptors come from a boy younger than 18 in good health.

This clonotype has only a few counts. This chain connects TRBV5-1 to TRBJ2-1; D remains unclear. CDR3 size: 14 residues. Germline values: CDR1 SGHRS, CDR2 YFSETQ. V was clipped by 2 bases and J by 5 bases, with 11 bases between them. CDR3 amino acids: CASSLGKGNNEQFF. CDR3 coding DNA: TGCGCCAGCAGCTTAGGGAAAGGAAACAATGAGCAGTTCTTC.

The chain recombines TRBV29-1 with TRBJ2-1; 11 nucleotides match TRBD2. In germline, CDR1 is SQVTM, CDR2 ANQGSEA. Trimming cost V 2 bases and J 4 bases; bases outside gene matches: 16. The length of the CDR3 is 19 residues. CDR3 DNA sequence: TGCAGCGTTGAACCTTGGTTGGTAGCGGGGGGGCCTCGGTACAATGAGCAGTTCTTC. This encodes CSVEPWLVAGGPRYNEQFF.

The V and J genes are TRBV12-3 or TRBV12-4 and TRBJ2-5; 10 bases fit TRBD2. The CDR3 has 14 residues. The junction had 4 bases not matched to a gene; V was cut back by 5 bases and J by 4 bases. The CDR3 DNA reads TGTGCCAGCAGTAGCGGGGGGGCCGTAGAGACCCAGTACTTC. Translating it yields CASSSGGAVETQYF.

The V and J genes are TRBV7-2 and TRBJ1-4; D may be TRBD1 (6 bases). Germline-derived CDR1 and CDR2 are SGHTA and FQGNSA. Trimming shortened V by 4 bases and J by 6 bases, and 15 bases separated the two germline ends. This CDR3 has 15 residues. The CDR3 here is CASSSRGGRDEKLFF. For the CDR3, the DNA is TGTGCCAGCAGCTCCCGGGGGGGGCGGGATGAAAAACTGTTTTTT.

The rearrangement links TRBV9 to TRBJ2-1, with D maybe TRBD2 (5 bases). CDR1 and CDR2 from the germline V gene are SGDLS and YYNGEE. This CDR3 is built from 18 residues. Between the trimmed V and J ends, which lost 0 bases and 3 bases, there was a span of 19 bases. CDR3 in amino acids: CASSVDSLLGSFYNEQFF. CDR3 nucleotide sequence: TGTGCCAGCAGCGTAGATTCCCTTCTTGGGAGCTTCTACAATGAGCAGTTCTTC.

This clonotype was seen at least ten times. The chain has TRBV5-6 and TRBJ2-6; D ambiguous. The CDR3 is 13 amino acids. Germline loops: CDR1 SGHDT, CDR2 YYEEEE. Trimming pared 4 bases from V and 2 bases from J, leaving 4 bases between. CDR3 protein: CASSPTGANVLTF. CDR3 nucleotides: TGTGCCAGCAGCCCCACTGGGGCCAACGTCCTGACTTTC.

This clonotype has a handful of counts. The rearrangement uses TRBV20-1 and TRBJ2-5; no definite D call. V was clipped by 3 bases and J by 2 bases, with 16 bases between them. Germline CDR1 is DFQATT and CDR2 is SNEGSKA (reference sequence). The CDR3 spans 15 residues. CDR3 loop: CSASVAGFGQETQYF. As DNA, the CDR3 is TGCAGTGCTAGTGTTGCAGGTTTTGGTCAAGAGACCCAGTACTTC.

The genes are TRBV6-5 and TRBJ2-2, with a possible D match to TRBD1 (6 bases). Trimming took off 3 bases at V and 4 bases at J, with 12 bases between the two ends. CDR3 length: 15 amino acids. Per germline, CDR1 MNHEY and CDR2 SVGAGI. CDR3 DNA: TGTGCCAGCAGTTATTACAGGGAGAGCACCGGGGAGCTGTTTTTT. This sequence encodes CASSYYRESTGELFF.